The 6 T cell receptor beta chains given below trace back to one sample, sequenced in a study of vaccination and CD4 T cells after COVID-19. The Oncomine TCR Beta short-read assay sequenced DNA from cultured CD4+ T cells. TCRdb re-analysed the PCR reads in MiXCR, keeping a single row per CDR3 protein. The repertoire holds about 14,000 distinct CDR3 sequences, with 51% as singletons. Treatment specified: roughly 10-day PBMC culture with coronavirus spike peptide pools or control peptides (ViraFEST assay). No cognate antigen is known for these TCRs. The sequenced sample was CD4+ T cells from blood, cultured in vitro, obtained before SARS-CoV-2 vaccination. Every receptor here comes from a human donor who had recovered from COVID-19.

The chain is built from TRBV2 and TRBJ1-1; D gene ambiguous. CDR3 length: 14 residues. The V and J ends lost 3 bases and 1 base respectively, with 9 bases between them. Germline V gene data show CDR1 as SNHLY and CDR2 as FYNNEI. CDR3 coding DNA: TGTGCCAGCAGTGACAGGAGCCGGAACACTGAAGCTTTCTTT. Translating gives CASSDRSRNTEAFF.

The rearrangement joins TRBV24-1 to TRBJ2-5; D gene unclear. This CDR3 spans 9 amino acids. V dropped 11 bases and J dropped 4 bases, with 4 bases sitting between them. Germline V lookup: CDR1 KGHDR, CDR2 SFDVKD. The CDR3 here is CAMGETQYF. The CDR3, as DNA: TGTGCCATGGGAGAGACCCAGTACTTC.

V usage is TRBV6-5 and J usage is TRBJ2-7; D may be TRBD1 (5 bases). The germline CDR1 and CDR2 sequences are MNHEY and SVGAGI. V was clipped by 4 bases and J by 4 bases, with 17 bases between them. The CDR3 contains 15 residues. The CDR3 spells CASSSPASTEYEQYF. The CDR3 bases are TGTGCCAGCAGTTCCCCAGCGTCGACAGAGTACGAGCAGTACTTC.

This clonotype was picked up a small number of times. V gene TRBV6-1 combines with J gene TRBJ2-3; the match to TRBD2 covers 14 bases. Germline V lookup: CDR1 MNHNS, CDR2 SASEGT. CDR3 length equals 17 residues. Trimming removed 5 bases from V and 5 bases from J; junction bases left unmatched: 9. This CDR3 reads CASSRLAGGPYGDTQYF. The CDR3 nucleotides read TGTGCCAGCAGTAGACTAGCGGGGGGGCCGTATGGAGATACGCAGTATTTT.

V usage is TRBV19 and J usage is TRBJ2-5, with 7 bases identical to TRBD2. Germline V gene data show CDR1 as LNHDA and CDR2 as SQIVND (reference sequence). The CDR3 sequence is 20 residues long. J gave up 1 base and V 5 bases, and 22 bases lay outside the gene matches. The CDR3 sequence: CASSHPPGPSRLALQETQYF. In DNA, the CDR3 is TGTGCCAGTAGTCATCCACCGGGACCGTCCAGACTAGCCCTCCAAGAGACCCAGTACTTC.

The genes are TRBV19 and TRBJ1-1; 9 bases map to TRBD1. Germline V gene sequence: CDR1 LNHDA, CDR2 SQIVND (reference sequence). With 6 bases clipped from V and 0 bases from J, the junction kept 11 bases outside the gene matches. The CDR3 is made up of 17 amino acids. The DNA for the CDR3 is TGTGCCAGTAGATTATACGGTACAGGGGGCCTGAACACTGAAGCTTTCTTT. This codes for CASRLYGTGGLNTEAFF.